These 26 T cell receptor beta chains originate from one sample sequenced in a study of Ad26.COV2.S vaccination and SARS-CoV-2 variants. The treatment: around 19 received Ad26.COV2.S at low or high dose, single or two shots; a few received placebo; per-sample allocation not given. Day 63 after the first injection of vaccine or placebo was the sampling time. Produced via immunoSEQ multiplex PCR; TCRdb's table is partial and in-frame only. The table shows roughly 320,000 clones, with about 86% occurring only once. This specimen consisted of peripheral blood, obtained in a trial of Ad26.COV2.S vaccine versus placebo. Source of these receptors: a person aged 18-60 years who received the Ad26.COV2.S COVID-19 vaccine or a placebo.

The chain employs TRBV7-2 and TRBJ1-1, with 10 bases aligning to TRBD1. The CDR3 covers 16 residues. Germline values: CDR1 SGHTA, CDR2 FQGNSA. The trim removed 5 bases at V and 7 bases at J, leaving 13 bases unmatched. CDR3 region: CASSAQPGQGSIEAFF. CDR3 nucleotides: TGTGCCAGCAGCGCCCAACCGGGACAGGGGTCCATTGAAGCTTTCTTT.

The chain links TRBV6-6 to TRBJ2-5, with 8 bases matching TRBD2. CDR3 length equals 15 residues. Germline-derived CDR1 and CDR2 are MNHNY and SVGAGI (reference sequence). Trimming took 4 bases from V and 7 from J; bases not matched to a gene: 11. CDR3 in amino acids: CASSSVSQAGGTQYF. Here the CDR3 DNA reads TGTGCCAGCAGTTCTGTCTCACAGGCGGGAGGGACCCAGTACTTC.

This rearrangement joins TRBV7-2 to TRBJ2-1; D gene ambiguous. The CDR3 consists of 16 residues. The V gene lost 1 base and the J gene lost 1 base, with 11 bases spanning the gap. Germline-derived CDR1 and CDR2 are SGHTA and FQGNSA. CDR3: CASSLGGFRSYNEQFF. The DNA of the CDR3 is TGTGCCAGCAGCTTAGGTGGCTTTCGGTCCTACAATGAGCAGTTCTTC.

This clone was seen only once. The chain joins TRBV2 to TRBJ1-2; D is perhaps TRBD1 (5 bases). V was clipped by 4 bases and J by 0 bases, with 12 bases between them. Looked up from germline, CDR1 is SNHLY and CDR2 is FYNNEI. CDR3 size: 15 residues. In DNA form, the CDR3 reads TGTGCCAGCAGTGGCGGGGACCGCCCTAACTATGGCTACACCTTC. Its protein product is CASSGGDRPNYGYTF.

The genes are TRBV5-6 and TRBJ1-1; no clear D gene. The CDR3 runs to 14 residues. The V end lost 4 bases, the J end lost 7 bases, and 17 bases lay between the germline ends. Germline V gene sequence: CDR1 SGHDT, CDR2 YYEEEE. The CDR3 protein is CASSPRLTKLEAFF. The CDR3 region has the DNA TGTGCCAGCAGCCCCCGGTTGACAAAGCTTGAAGCTTTCTTT.

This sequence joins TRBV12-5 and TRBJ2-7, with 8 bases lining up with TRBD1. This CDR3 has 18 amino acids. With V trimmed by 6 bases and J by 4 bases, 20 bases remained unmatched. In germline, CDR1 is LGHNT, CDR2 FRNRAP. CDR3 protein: CASGPQRGQTGGSYEQYF. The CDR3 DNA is TGTGCTAGTGGCCCACAAAGGGGTCAAACAGGGGGGTCGTACGAGCAGTACTTC.

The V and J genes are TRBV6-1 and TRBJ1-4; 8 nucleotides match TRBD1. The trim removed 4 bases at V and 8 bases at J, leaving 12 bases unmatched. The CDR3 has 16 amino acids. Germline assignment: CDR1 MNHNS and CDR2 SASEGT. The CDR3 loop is CASSGGRGRVEEKLFF. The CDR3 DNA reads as TGTGCCAGCAGTGGGGGCAGGGGGCGTGTTGAGGAAAAACTGTTTTTT.

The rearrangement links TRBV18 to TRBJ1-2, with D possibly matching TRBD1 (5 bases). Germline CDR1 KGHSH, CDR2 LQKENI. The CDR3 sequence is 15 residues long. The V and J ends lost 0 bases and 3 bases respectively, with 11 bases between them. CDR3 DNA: TGTGCCAGCTCACCACCAAGGGGTCTGGACTATGGCTACACCTTC. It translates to CASSPPRGLDYGYTF.

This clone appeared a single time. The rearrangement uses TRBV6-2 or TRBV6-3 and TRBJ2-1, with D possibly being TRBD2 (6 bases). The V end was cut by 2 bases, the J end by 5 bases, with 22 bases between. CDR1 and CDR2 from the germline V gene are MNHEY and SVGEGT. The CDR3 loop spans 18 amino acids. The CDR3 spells CASSYLIPGGQLNNEQFF. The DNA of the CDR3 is TGTGCCAGCAGTTACCTGATTCCAGGAGGGCAGTTAAACAATGAGCAGTTCTTC.

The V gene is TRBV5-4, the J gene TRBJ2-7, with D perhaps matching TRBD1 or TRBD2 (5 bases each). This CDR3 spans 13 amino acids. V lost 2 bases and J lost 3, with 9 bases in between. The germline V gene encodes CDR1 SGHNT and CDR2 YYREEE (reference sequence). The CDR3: CASSLGTDYEQYF. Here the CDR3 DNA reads TGTGCCAGCAGCTTAGGGACGGACTACGAGCAGTACTTC. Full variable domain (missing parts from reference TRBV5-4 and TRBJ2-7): ETGVTQSPTHLIKTRGQQVTLRCSSQSGHNTVSWYQQALGQGPQFIFQYYREEENGRGNFPPRFSGLQFPNYSSELNVNALELDDSALYLCASSLGTDYEQYFGPGTRLTVT.

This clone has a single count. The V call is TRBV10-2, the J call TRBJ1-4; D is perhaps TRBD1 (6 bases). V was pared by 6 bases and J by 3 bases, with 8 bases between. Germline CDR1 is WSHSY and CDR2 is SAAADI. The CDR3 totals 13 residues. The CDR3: CASRDSPNEKLFF. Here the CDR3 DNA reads TGCGCCAGCAGGGACAGCCCTAATGAAAAACTGTTTTTT.

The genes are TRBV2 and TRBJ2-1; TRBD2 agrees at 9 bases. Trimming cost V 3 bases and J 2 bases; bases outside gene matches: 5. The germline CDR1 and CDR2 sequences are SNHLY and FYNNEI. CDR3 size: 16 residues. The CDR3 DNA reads TGTGCCAGCAGTGAGTCCAGCGGGGGGCCCTACAATGAGCAGTTCTTC. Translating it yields CASSESSGGPYNEQFF.

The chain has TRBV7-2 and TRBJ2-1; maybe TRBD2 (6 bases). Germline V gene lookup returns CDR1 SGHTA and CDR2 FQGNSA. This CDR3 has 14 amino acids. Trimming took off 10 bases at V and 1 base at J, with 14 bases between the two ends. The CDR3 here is CATNRDSSYNEQFF. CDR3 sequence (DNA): TGTGCCACTAACCGGGACTCGTCCTACAATGAGCAGTTCTTC.

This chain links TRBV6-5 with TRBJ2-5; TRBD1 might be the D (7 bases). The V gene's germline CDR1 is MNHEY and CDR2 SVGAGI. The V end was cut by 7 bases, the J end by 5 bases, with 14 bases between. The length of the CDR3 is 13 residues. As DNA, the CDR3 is TGTGCCAGCATTTTCAGGGGGAGGGAGACCCAGTACTTC. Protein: CASIFRGRETQYF.

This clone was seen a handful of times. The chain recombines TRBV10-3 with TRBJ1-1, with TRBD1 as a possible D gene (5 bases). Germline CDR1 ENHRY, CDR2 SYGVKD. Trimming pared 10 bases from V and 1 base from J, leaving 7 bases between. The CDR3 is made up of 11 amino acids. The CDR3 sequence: CATTGNTEAFF. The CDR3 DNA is TGTGCCACCACAGGGAACACTGAAGCTTTCTTT.

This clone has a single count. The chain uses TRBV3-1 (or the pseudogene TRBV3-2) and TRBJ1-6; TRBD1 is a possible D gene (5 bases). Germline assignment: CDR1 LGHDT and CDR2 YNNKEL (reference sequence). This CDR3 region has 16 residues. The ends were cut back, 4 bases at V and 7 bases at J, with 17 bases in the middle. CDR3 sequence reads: CASSRHRDGTNSPLHF. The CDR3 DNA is TGTGCCAGCAGCCGTCATCGGGACGGAACGAATTCACCCCTCCACTTT.

The CDR3 nucleotides are TGTGCCAGCAGCGTAGGATTTATCTCTGGAAACACCATATATTTT. Translating it yields CASSVGFISGNTIYF. V usage is TRBV9 and J usage is TRBJ1-3; no definite D call. This CDR3 comprises 15 residues. The germline gives CDR1 SGDLS, CDR2 YYNGEE. Trimming left V 0 bases short and J 0 bases short, with 7 bases between. Looking up the rest from reference TRBV9 and TRBJ1-3 gives the full variable domain: DSGVTQTPKHLITATGQRVTLRCSPRSGDLSVYWYQQSLDQGLQFLIQYYNGEERAKGNILERFSAQQFPDLHSELNLSSLELGDSALYFCASSVGFISGNTIYFGEGSWLTVV.

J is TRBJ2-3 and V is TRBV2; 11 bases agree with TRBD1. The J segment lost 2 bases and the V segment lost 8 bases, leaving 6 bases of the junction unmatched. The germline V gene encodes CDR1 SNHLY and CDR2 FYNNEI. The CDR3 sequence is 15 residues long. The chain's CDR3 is CASARDRGATDTQYF. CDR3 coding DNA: TGTGCCAGCGCCCGGGACAGGGGGGCCACAGATACGCAGTATTTT.

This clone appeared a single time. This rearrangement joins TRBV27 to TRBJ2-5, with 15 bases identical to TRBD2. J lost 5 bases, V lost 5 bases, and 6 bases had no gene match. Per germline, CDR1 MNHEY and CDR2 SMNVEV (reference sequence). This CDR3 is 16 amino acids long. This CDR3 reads CASSPGTSGGRETQYF. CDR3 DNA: TGTGCCAGCAGTCCCGGGACTAGCGGGGGGCGCGAGACCCAGTACTTC.

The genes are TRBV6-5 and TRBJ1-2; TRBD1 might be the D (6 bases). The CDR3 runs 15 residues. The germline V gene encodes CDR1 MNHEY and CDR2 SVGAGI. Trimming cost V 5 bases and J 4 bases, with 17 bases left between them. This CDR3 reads CASSKGRQASYGYTF. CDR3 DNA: TGTGCCAGCAGTAAGGGGCGACAGGCGAGCTATGGCTACACCTTC.

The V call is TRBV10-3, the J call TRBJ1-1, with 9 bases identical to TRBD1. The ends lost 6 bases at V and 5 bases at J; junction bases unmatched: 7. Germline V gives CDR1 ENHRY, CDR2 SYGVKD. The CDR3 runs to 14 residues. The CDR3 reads CAISSDRGGTEAFF. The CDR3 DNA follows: TGTGCCATCAGCTCCGACAGGGGGGGAACTGAAGCTTTCTTT.

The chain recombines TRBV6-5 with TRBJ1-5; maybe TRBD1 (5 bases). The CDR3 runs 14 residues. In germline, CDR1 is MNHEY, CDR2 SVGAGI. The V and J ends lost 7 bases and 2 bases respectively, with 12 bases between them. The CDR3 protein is CASTSAGRNQPQHF. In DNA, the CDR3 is TGTGCCAGCACGTCCGCAGGGCGCAATCAGCCCCAGCATTTT.

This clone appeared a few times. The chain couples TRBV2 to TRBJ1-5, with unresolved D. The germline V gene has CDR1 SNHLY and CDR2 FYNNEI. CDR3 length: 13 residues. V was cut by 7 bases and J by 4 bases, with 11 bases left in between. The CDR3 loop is CASTAGMNQPQHF. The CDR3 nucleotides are TGTGCCAGCACGGCCGGGATGAATCAGCCCCAGCATTTT.

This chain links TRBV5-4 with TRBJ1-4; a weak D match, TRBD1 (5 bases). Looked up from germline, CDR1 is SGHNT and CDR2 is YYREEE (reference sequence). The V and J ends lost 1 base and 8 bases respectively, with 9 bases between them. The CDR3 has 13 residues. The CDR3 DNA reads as TGTGCCAGCAGCTTGCCAGGGCAAGAAAAACTGTTTTTT. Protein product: CASSLPGQEKLFF.

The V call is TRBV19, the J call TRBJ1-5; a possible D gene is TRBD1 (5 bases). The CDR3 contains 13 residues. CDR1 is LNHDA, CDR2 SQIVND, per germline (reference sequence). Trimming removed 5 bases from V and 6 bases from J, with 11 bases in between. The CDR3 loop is CASSPGTSQPQHF. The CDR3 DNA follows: TGTGCCAGTAGTCCCGGGACGAGTCAGCCCCAGCATTTT.

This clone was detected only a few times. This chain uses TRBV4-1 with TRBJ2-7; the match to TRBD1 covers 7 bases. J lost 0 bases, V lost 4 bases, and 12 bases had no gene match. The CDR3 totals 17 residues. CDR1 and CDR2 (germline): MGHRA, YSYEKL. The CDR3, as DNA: TGCGCCAGCAGCCCCTTCCAACCCAGGGGGAGCTCCTACGAGCAGTACTTC. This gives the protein CASSPFQPRGSSYEQYF.